This TCR beta chain was profiled in a study of T cell changes during pregnancy in multiple sclerosis. Method: immunoSEQ multiplex PCR; TCRdb's copy keeps in-frame clones and lacks some. The data hold around 72,000 clones, with 85% to 95% observed a single time. V was clipped by 2 bases and J by 3 bases, with 16 bases between them. The CDR3 has 15 residues. Germline V gene sequence: CDR1 GTSNPN, CDR2 SVGIG (reference sequence). The V call is TRBV30, the J call TRBJ1-2; possible D gene TRBD1, 6 bases. The TCR was taken from a female donor with multiple sclerosis, enrolled in a pregnancy study. Sequenced material: CD4+ T cells from peripheral blood mononuclear cells, taken before pregnancy. The CDR3 DNA follows: TGTGCCTGGAGTACCCAGGGGCTACAATACTATGGCTACACCTTC. Translating gives CAWSTQGLQYYGYTF.